This TCR beta chain was sequenced for a study of Ad26.COV2.S vaccination and SARS-CoV-2 variants. Study results and limitations: Those who received vaccine or placebo ended up with similar non-spike TCR breadth.

Concerning this clone itself: Its antigen is as yet unknown.

CDR1 is SQVTM and CDR2 is ANQGSEA in the germline V gene. V was clipped by 6 bases and J by 0 bases, with 12 bases between them. CDR3 length: 13 residues. As to treatment: around 19 received Ad26.COV2.S at low or high dose, single or two shots; about 5 received placebo; per-sample allocation not given. Day 63 after the first injection of vaccine or placebo was the sampling time. Adults aged 18-55 years in Boston included the donor. Libraries were prepared by immunoSEQ multiplex PCR; TCRdb keeps only in-frame clonotypes and omits some of them. The sample lists 400,000 to 450,000 clones, 92% occurring once.

This sample comprised peripheral blood, obtained in a trial of Ad26.COV2.S vaccine versus placebo. This receptor was taken from a person aged 18-65 years who received the Ad26.COV2.S COVID-19 vaccine or a placebo. The chain has TRBV29-1 and TRBJ2-7; D is perhaps TRBD2 (5 bases). CDR3: CSVYGVDSYEQYF. The CDR3 DNA is TGCAGCGTATACGGGGTTGACTCCTACGAGCAGTACTTC.